This T cell receptor (beta chain) appears in the sequencing data of a study of T-cell reconstitution after alpha-beta-depleted transplantation in children. Preparing the TCRbeta library involved the use of unique molecular identifiers. TCRdb independently ran MiXCR on the PCR reads; one entry per CDR3 protein. Of about 980,000 distinct CDR3 sequences listed, about 29% are singletons. The receptor was derived from a boy under two years old who had a stem cell transplant for SCID, so the T cells may come from the graft donor. This sample comprised PBMCs, mostly from graft donor cells, obtained 360 days after TCRalphabeta/CD19-depleted stem cell transplant.

The CDR3 nucleotides read TGCGCCAGCAGCCAAGGGTTGGGGACAGGGCCAATTTACAATGAGCAGTTCTTC. Translated: CASSQGLGTGPIYNEQFF. This rearrangement joins TRBV4-1 to TRBJ2-1; TRBD1 matches 9 bases. V lost 1 base and J lost 4; bases outside the gene matches: 11. Per the germline V gene, CDR1 is MGHRA and CDR2 is YSYEKL. CDR3 size: 18 residues.